This T cell receptor (beta chain) originates from a study of OX40 agonist ivuxolimab in advanced cancers. Study-wide context: An agonistic human IgG2 monoclonal antibody against OX40 (CD134) was given.

After removal of 2 bases from V and 3 bases from J, the junction contained 8 bases not matched to a gene. Germline V CDR1 and CDR2: SGDLS, YYNGEE. The CDR3 is 17 amino acids. General observations from the study: Expanded clones tended on average to be more numerous among CD8+ T cells than CD4+.

For this clone: Its antigen is unidentified.

Profiled with immunoSEQ multiplex PCR; TCRdb holds only in-frame clones, not every one. The sample contains tens of thousands of clones, approximately 90% of which appear only once. The chain joins TRBV9 to TRBJ2-3; TRBD2 aligns across 11 bases. Sample: CD4+ or CD8+ T cells sorted from blood, taken in a trial of the OX40 agonist ivuxolimab. The clonotype comes from an adult with an advanced solid tumor such as melanoma, head and neck, liver or kidney cancer. The CDR3 region has the DNA TGTGCCAGCAGCGTCCGTCCGGTAGCGGGGGGGACAGATACGCAGTATTTT. Translation gives CASSVRPVAGGTDTQYF.